This T cell receptor (beta chain) was obtained from a study of low-dose radiotherapy and immunotherapy resistance in tumors. This clonotype was seen repeatedly, ten times or more. Time point indicated: after trial treatment. Treatment in this sample: LDRT plus nivolumab, ipilimumab, low-dose cyclophosphamide and aspirin (RACIN trial). Eligible patients had advanced solid tumors lacking tumor-infiltrating lymphocytes. Germline CDR1 and CDR2: KGHSH and LQKENI. The CDR3 loop spans 14 amino acids. Between the trimmed V and J ends, which lost 4 bases and 5 bases, there was a span of 12 bases. TRAV- and TRBV-specific primers primed first-strand cDNA, covering alpha and beta chains. TCR amplification involved about 18 PCR cycles with a constant-region primer and V-primer adapter. Through in vitro transcription, the mRNA that had been isolated was amplified. TCRdb itself ran the reads through MiXCR, one entry per CDR3 protein. The sample contains about 84,000 distinct CDR3 sequences, less than 20% of which appear only once.

The sequence derives from a male donor with prostate cancer. The sequences come from PBMCs, collected after low-dose radiotherapy plus immunotherapy. The J gene is TRBJ1-5, the V gene TRBV18; possible D gene TRBD1, 6 bases. CDR3 bases: TGTGCCAGCTCACGTGGGACACGCGATCAGCCCCAGCATTTT. Encoded protein: CASSRGTRDQPQHF.